These 28 T cell receptor beta chains originate from one sample sequenced in a study of OX40 agonist ivuxolimab in advanced cancers. Some clones are missing from TCRdb's copy, which holds only in-frame ones; the method was immunoSEQ multiplex PCR. The data contain tens of thousands of clones, 84% of them singletons. This sample comprised CD4+ or CD8+ T cells sorted from blood, obtained in a trial of the OX40 agonist ivuxolimab. The receptors here all came from an adult with an advanced solid tumor such as melanoma, head and neck, liver or kidney cancer.

The V gene is TRBV18, the J gene TRBJ1-5; D is unresolved. The CDR3 has 13 residues. Trimming cost V 0 bases and J 10 bases, with 10 bases left between them. The germline V gene has CDR1 KGHSH and CDR2 LQKENI. The CDR3 is CASSPPSDGPQHF. As DNA, the CDR3 is TGTGCCAGCTCACCACCGTCGGATGGACCCCAGCATTTT.

The table lists this clone with a count of one. J is TRBJ2-7 and V is TRBV9, with 7 bases lining up with TRBD1. The germline gives CDR1 SGDLS, CDR2 YYNGEE. Trimming removed 4 bases from V and 1 base from J; junction bases left unmatched: 5. The CDR3 covers 14 residues. The CDR3 region has the DNA TGTGCCAGCAGCTCGACAGGGACGTCCTACGAGCAGTACTTC. Encoded protein: CASSSTGTSYEQYF.

This clone was observed a single time. The V call is TRBV6-5, the J call TRBJ2-5; no clear D gene. Germline V gives CDR1 MNHEY, CDR2 SVGAGI. The CDR3 contains 13 residues. Trimming cost V 6 bases and J 4 bases, with 12 bases left between them. This chain's CDR3 is CASSLDARETQYF. DNA of the CDR3: TGTGCCAGCAGCCTAGACGCCCGAGAGACCCAGTACTTC.

The chain couples TRBV19 to TRBJ2-7, with D hard to call. This CDR3 has 14 residues. In germline, CDR1 is LNHDA, CDR2 SQIVND (reference sequence). V was pared by 3 bases and J by 3 bases, with 12 bases between. The CDR3 spells CASSMSGNDYEQYF. The CDR3 DNA follows: TGTGCCAGTAGTATGTCGGGCAACGACTACGAGCAGTACTTC. Complete variable domain (other parts from reference TRBV19 and TRBJ2-7): DGGITQSPKYLFRKEGQNVTLSCEQNLNHDAMYWYRQDPGQGLRLIYYSQIVNDFQKGDIAEGYSVSREKKESFPLTVTSAQKNPTAFYLCASSMSGNDYEQYFGPGTRLTVT.

This chain links TRBV6-1 with TRBJ2-7, with a weak D call TRBD1 (6 bases). This CDR3 comprises 13 residues. Germline lookup yields CDR1 MNHNS and CDR2 SASEGT. The ends were cut back, 11 bases at V and 6 bases at J, with 20 bases in the middle. As DNA, the CDR3 is TGTGCCCTCACCCGGACAGATCCGGGCGAGCAGTACTTC. Translated: CALTRTDPGEQYF.

This clone was seen only once. The chain uses TRBV7-9 and TRBJ1-2; a possible D gene is TRBD1 (6 bases). Trimming cost V 5 bases and J 2 bases, with 9 bases left between them. Germline V gene sequence: CDR1 SEHNR, CDR2 FQNEAQ (reference sequence). The length of the CDR3 is 13 residues. This CDR3 is CASSHRANYGYTF. Here the CDR3 DNA reads TGTGCCAGCAGCCACAGGGCCAACTATGGCTACACCTTC.

The chain is built from TRBV7-2 and TRBJ2-5, with a weak D call TRBD1 (5 bases). V was trimmed by 2 bases and J by 5 bases, leaving 12 bases between them. Germline V gives CDR1 SGHTA, CDR2 FQGNSA. The CDR3 spans 14 residues. This chain's CDR3 is CASSLRQGSETQYF. For the CDR3, the DNA is TGTGCCAGCAGCTTAAGGCAGGGCAGCGAGACCCAGTACTTC.

J is TRBJ2-5 and V is TRBV13, with 10 bases that match TRBD1. The CDR3 loop spans 14 amino acids. J lost 3 bases, V lost 3 bases, and 1 base had no gene match. CDR1 is PRHDT and CDR2 is FYEKMQ in the germline V gene (reference sequence). The DNA of the CDR3 is TGTGCCAGCAGCTTCGGGACAGGGGAAGAGACCCAGTACTTC. Translated, it gives CASSFGTGEETQYF.

The chain couples TRBV6-5 to TRBJ2-3; D call uncertain. Germline values: CDR1 MNHEY, CDR2 SVGAGI. V lost 3 bases and J lost 1, with 11 bases in between. This CDR3 region has 15 residues. The CDR3 DNA reads TGTGCCAGCAGTTATTTGGGGTCTGGCACAGATACGCAGTATTTT. It is translated as CASSYLGSGTDTQYF.

The V gene is TRBV27, the J gene TRBJ1-2; 8 bases are a match to TRBD1. The CDR3 sequence is 14 residues long. CDR1 and CDR2 from the germline V gene are MNHEY and SMNVEV (reference sequence). V trimming: 4 bases; J trimming: 2 bases; junction bases outside the gene matches: 3. The CDR3 loop is CASSSGQGNYGYTF. The CDR3 DNA reads as TGTGCCAGCAGTTCCGGACAGGGAAACTATGGCTACACCTTC.

This rearrangement joins TRBV9 to TRBJ2-7; D gene uncertain. The CDR3 consists of 14 residues. Germline values: CDR1 SGDLS, CDR2 YYNGEE. Trimming shortened V by 0 bases and J by 0 bases, and 7 bases separated the two germline ends. CDR3 region: CASSVGRSSYEQYF. The CDR3 DNA follows: TGTGCCAGCAGCGTAGGCCGGAGCTCCTACGAGCAGTACTTC.

The J gene is TRBJ1-5, the V gene TRBV4-1; no firm D call. CDR3 size: 15 residues. Germline CDR1 and CDR2: MGHRA and YSYEKL. Trimming cost V 4 bases and J 7 bases, with 17 bases left between them. The CDR3 is CASSPGVDSGQPQHF. The DNA of the CDR3 is TGCGCCAGCAGCCCCGGGGTCGATAGTGGACAGCCCCAGCATTTT.

J is TRBJ1-1 and V is TRBV7-9; D ambiguous. The CDR3 has 16 residues. CDR1 is SEHNR, CDR2 FQNEAQ, per germline (reference sequence). The V and J ends lost 3 bases and 0 bases respectively, with 14 bases between them. As DNA, the CDR3 is TGTGCCAGCAGCTTTTATCTAGGGAGAATGAACACTGAAGCTTTCTTT. Translation: CASSFYLGRMNTEAFF.

CDR3 in DNA: TGTGCCAGAAGCACGGGACAGGGGAATGAGCCCCAGCATTTT. This encodes CARSTGQGNEPQHF. The gene calls are TRBV5-3 and TRBJ1-5; TRBD1 aligns across 10 bases. TRBV5-3 is filed as an ORF, its function uncertain. The CDR3 totals 14 residues. Trimming cost V 4 bases and J 8 bases; bases outside gene matches: 6.

This chain joins TRBV6-6 and TRBJ1-6; perhaps TRBD1 as D (5 bases). Germline V gene data show CDR1 as MNHNY and CDR2 as SVGAGI (reference sequence). CDR3 length: 15 amino acids. Trimming left V 5 bases short and J 9 bases short, with 17 bases between. In DNA form, the CDR3 reads TGTGCCAGCAGTCCGCTGACAGAAGGTGGTTCACCCCTCCACTTT. It specifies CASSPLTEGGSPLHF.

The chain uses TRBV5-4 and TRBJ2-3; possible D gene TRBD1, 5 bases. This CDR3 is built from 15 residues. Germline V gene data show CDR1 as SGHNT and CDR2 as YYREEE (reference sequence). V was shortened by 0 bases and J by 1 base, with 9 bases between the two germline ends. CDR3 sequence (DNA): TGTGCCAGCAGCTTGGGACAGAGTGGCACAGATACGCAGTATTTT. Translation: CASSLGQSGTDTQYF.

This chain links TRBV30 with TRBJ2-7; D might be TRBD1 (6 bases). The CDR3 runs 15 residues. The V end was cut by 8 bases, the J end by 0 bases, with 20 bases between. Germline V gene lookup returns CDR1 GTSNPN and CDR2 SVGIG (reference sequence). This CDR3 reads CALLQGSGFSYEQYF. CDR3 coding DNA: TGTGCCCTCCTCCAGGGGAGCGGATTCTCCTACGAGCAGTACTTC. Complete variable domain (other parts from reference TRBV30 and TRBJ2-7): SQTIHQWPATLVQPVGSPLSLECTVEGTSNPNLYWYRQAAGRGLQLLFYSVGIGQISSEVPQNLSASRPQDRQFILSSKKLLLSDSGFYLCALLQGSGFSYEQYFGPGTRLTVT.

This clone was seen a single time. This rearrangement joins TRBV2 to TRBJ2-2; D is possibly TRBD1 (6 bases). V dropped 5 bases and J dropped 1 base, with 14 bases sitting between them. The CDR3 runs to 16 residues. The V gene's germline CDR1 is SNHLY and CDR2 FYNNEI. CDR3 in amino acids: CASSPWTDLNTGELFF. The CDR3 DNA follows: TGTGCCAGCAGTCCTTGGACAGACCTGAACACCGGGGAGCTGTTTTTT.

The chain employs TRBV6-5 and TRBJ1-1; TRBD1 aligns across 11 bases. The V gene's germline CDR1 is MNHEY and CDR2 SVGAGI. The CDR3 runs 14 residues. V shed 9 bases, J shed 7 bases, and the junction held 10 bases outside the gene matches. CDR3 DNA sequence: TGTGCCAGTAGGACAGGGGGCGCGGTGATTGAAGCTTTCTTT. Translating gives CASRTGGAVIEAFF.

The rearrangement joins TRBV7-7 to TRBJ2-6; D gene ambiguous. Trimming cost V 5 bases and J 5 bases, with 22 bases left between them. Germline loops: CDR1 SSHAT, CDR2 FNYEAQ (reference sequence). The CDR3 length is 18 residues. The CDR3 nucleotides are TGTGCCAGCAGCACGTGTTTTATGCCACAAAGTCGGGCCAACGTCCTGACTTTC. This translates into CASSTCFMPQSRANVLTF.

A remark on this clone: The germline gene is not matched at one end of the junction; a read error may be the cause. J is TRBJ2-1 and V is TRBV11-2; possibly TRBD1 for D (6 bases). CDR1 is SGHAT and CDR2 is FQNNGV in the germline V gene. The CDR3 has 15 residues. In nucleotides, the CDR3 is TGTGCCGGCAGCTTATGGCAGGGGACACTCAATGAGCAGTTCTTC. Protein: CAGSLWQGTLNEQFF.

The chain uses TRBV19 and TRBJ2-5; no reliable D call. The J call is doubtful: the DNA matches TRBJ2-7 better. The CDR3 spans 13 residues. Germline CDR1 LNHDA, CDR2 SQIVND (reference sequence). In nucleotides, the CDR3 is TGTGCCAGTAGTATAGGTATCGGCTACGAGCAGTACTTC. This encodes CASSIGIGYEQYF.

This clone was picked up a small number of times. V and J are TRBV6-5 and TRBJ2-4; D not resolved. Trimming shortened V by 0 bases and J by 9 bases, and 12 bases separated the two germline ends. Germline CDR1 is MNHEY and CDR2 is SVGAGI. This CDR3 is 14 amino acids long. In DNA form, the CDR3 reads TGTGCCAGCAGTTACTCGTTAGGGTTGAGCATTCAGTACTTC. Its translation: CASSYSLGLSIQYF.

The chain couples TRBV7-6 to TRBJ2-7, with D tentatively TRBD1 (5 bases). This CDR3 is 15 amino acids long. CDR1 is SGHVS, CDR2 FNYEAQ, per germline. The V gene lost 8 bases and the J gene lost 1 base, with 18 bases spanning the gap. CDR3 DNA sequence: TGTGCCAGCGCCCTCAGTCAAGGGGCGTCCTACGAGCAGTACTTC. This gives the protein CASALSQGASYEQYF.

The chain employs TRBV11-2 and TRBJ1-4; no clear D gene. The DNA end lines up better with TRBJ2-2; the J call may be wrong. Germline CDR1 reads SGHAT; CDR2 reads FQNNGV. This CDR3 region has 15 residues. CDR3 amino acids: CASSLGAQPPGELFF. Here the CDR3 DNA reads TGTGCCAGCAGCTTAGGTGCGCAGCCCCCGGGGGAGCTGTTTTTT.

This rearrangement joins TRBV5-4 to TRBJ2-3, with D hard to call. The CDR3 is made up of 14 amino acids. V gave up 0 bases and J gave up 2 bases, with 7 bases separating them. Germline V lookup: CDR1 SGHNT, CDR2 YYREEE (reference sequence). The CDR3 nucleotides read TGTGCCAGCAGCTTGGATGGTATCACAGATACGCAGTATTTT. Its translation is CASSLDGITDTQYF.

The CDR3 nucleotides are TGTGCCACCAGCCTAGCGGGGGGCCAGATCAATGAGCAGTTCTTC. Its protein is CATSLAGGQINEQFF. This rearrangement joins TRBV15 to TRBJ2-1, with TRBD2 matching 11 bases. Losses at the gene ends were 5 bases for V and 6 bases for J; bases not matched to a gene: 6. The CDR3 length is 15 residues. Germline values: CDR1 LNHNV, CDR2 YYDKDF (reference sequence).

The chain links TRBV15 to TRBJ2-7; TRBD1 matches 8 bases. The germline V gene has CDR1 LNHNV and CDR2 YYDKDF (reference sequence). The CDR3 totals 13 residues. V lost 5 bases and J lost 3; bases outside the gene matches: 3. CDR3 in amino acids: CATSPDRGYEQYF. The CDR3 nucleotides read TGTGCCACCAGCCCTGACAGGGGCTACGAGCAGTACTTC.